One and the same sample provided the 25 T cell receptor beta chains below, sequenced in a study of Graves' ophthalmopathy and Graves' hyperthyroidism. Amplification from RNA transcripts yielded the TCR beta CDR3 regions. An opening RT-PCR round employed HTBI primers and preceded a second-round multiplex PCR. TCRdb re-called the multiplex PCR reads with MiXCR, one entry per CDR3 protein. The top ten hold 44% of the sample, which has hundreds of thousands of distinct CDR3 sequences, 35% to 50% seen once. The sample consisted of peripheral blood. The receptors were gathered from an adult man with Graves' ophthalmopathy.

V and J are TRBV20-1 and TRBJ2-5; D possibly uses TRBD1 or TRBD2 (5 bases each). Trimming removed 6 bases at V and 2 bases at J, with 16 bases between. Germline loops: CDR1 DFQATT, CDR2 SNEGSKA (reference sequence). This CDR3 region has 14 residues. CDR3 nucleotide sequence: TGCAGTGCGGAACCGGGACGAATACAAGAGACCCAGTACTTC. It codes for CSAEPGRIQETQYF.

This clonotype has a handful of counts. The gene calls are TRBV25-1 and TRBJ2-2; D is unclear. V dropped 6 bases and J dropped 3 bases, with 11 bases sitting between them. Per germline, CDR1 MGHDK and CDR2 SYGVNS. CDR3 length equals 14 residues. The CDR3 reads CASRYRADTGELFF. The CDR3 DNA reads TGTGCCAGCAGGTACCGGGCCGACACCGGGGAGCTGTTTTTT.

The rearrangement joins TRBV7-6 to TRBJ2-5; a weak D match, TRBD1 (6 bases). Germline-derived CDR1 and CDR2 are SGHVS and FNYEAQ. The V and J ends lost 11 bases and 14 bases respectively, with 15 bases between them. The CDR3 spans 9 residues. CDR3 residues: CAPVSDSYF. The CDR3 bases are TGTGCCCCCGTTTCGGACAGTTACTTC.

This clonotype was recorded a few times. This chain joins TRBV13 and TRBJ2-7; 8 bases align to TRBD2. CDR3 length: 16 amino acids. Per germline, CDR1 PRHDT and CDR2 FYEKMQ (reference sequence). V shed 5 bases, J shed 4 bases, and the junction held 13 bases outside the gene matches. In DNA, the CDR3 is TGTGCCAGCAGCCCGGGGGGGGACACAGGGTCTTACGAGCAGTACTTC. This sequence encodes CASSPGGDTGSYEQYF.

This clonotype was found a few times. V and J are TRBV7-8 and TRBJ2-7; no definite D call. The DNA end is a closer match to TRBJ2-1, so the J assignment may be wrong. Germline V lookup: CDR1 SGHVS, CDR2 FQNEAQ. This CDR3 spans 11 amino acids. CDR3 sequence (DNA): TGTGCCAGCAGCTCCGCACGTGAGCAGTTCTTC. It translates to CASSSAREQFF.

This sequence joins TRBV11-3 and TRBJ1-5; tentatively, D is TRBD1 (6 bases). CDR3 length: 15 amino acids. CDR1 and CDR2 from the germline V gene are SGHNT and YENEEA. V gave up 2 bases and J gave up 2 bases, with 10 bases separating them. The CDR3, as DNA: TGTGCCAGCAGCTTACGGGGGCAGGGCAATCAGCCCCAGCATTTT. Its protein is CASSLRGQGNQPQHF.

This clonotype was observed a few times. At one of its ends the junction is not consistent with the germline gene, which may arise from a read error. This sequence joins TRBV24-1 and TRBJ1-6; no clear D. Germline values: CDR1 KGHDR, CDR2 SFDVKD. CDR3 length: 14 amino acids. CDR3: CASSFLQFNSPLHF. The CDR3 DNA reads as TGTGCCAGCAGTTTCCTACAGTTCAATTCACCCCTCCACTTT.

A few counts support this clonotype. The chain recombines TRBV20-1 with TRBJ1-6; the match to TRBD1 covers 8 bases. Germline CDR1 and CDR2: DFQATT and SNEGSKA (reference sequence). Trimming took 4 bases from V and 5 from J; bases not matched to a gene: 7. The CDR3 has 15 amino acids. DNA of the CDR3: TGCAGTGCTACCCCGGGACAGGCAAATAATTCACCCCTCCACTTT. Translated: CSATPGQANNSPLHF.

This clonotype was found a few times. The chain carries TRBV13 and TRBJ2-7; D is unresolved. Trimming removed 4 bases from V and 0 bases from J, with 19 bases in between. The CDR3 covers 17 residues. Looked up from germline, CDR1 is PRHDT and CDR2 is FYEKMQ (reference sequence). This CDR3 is CASSSRRGFVNSYEQYF. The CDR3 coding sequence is TGTGCCAGCAGCTCCCGGAGAGGCTTTGTTAACTCCTACGAGCAGTACTTC.

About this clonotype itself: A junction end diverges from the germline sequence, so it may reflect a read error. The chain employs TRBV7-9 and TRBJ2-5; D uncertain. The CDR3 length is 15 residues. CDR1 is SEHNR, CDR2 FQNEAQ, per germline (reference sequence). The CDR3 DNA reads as TGTGTCAGCAGCTTAGATATCAGCGCTCAAGAGACCCAGTACTTC. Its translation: CVSSLDISAQETQYF. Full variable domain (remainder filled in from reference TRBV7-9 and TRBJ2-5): DTGVSQNPRHKITKRGQNVTFRCDPISEHNRLYWYRQTLGQGPEFLTYFQNEAQLEKSRLLSDRFSAERPKGSFSTLEIQRTEQGDSAMYLCVSSLDISAQETQYFGPGTRLLVL.

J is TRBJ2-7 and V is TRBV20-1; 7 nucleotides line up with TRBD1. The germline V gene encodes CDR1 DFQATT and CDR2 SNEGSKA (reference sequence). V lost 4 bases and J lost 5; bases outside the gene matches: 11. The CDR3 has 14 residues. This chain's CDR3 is CSANPTDRYHEQYF. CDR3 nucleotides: TGCAGTGCTAACCCCACGGACAGGTACCACGAGCAGTACTTC.

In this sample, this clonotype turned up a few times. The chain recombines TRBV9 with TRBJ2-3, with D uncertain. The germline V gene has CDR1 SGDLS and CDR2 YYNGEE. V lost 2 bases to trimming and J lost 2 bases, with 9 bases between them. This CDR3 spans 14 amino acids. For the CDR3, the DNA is TGTGCCAGCAGCGTCCAAGGGATCACAGATACGCAGTATTTT. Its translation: CASSVQGITDTQYF.

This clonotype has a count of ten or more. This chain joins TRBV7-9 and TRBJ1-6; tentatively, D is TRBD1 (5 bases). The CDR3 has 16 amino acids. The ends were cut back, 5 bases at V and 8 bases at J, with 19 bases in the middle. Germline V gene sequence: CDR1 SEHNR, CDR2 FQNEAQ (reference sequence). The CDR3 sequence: CASSQPRGGEYSPLHF. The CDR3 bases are TGTGCCAGCAGCCAACCGCGGGGAGGGGAGTATTCACCCCTCCACTTT.

CDR3 sequence: CASSEAPQQETQYF. CDR3 DNA: TGTGCCAGCAGTGAAGCGCCCCAGCAAGAGACCCAGTACTTC. The genes are TRBV6-5 and TRBJ2-5, with D hard to call. CDR1 and CDR2 from the germline V gene are MNHEY and SVGAGI. The germline V and J ends were trimmed by 5 bases and 2 bases, with 12 bases remaining between them. This CDR3 spans 14 amino acids.

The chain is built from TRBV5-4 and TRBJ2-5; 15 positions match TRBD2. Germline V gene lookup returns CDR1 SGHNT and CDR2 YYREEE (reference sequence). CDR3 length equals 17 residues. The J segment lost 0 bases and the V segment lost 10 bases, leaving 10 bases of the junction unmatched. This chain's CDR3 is CAGGLAGGGLYQETQYF. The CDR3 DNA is TGTGCCGGTGGACTAGCGGGAGGGGGGTTGTACCAAGAGACCCAGTACTTC.

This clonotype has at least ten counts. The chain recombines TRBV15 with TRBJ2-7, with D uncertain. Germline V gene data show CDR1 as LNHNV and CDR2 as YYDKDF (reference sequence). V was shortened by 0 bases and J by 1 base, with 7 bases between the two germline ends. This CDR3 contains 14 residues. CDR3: CATSRDTVSYEQYF. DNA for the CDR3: TGTGCCACCAGCAGAGATACGGTTTCCTACGAGCAGTACTTC.

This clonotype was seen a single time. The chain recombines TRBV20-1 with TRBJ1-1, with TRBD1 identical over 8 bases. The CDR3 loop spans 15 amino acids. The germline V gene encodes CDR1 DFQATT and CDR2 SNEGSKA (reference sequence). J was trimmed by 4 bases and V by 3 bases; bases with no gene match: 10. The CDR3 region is CSASGPGGVITEAFF. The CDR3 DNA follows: TGCAGTGCTAGCGGTCCAGGGGGCGTAATCACTGAAGCTTTCTTT.

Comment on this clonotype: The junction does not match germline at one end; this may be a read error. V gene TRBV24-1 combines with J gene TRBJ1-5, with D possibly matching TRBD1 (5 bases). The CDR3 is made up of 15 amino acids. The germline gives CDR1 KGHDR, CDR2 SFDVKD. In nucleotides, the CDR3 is TGTGCCAGCAGTGAACTTGTGACAGCTAATCAGCCCCAGCATTTT. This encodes CASSELVTANQPQHF.

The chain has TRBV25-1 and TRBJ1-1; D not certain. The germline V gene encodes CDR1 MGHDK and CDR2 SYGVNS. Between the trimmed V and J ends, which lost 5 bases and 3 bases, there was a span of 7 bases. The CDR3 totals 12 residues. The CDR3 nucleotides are TGTGCCAGCAGTACCGAGGACACTGAAGCTTTCTTT. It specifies CASSTEDTEAFF. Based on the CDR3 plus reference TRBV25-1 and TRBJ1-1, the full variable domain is EADIYQTPRYLVIGTGKKITLECSQTMGHDKMYWYQQDPGMELHLIHYSYGVNSTEKGDLSSESTVSRIRTEHFPLTLESARPSHTSQYLCASSTEDTEAFFGQGTRLTVV.

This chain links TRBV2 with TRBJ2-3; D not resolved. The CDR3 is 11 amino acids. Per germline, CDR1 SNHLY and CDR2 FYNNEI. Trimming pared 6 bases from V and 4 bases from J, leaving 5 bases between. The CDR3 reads CASSVPDTQYF. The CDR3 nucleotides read TGTGCCAGCAGCGTCCCAGATACGCAGTATTTT.

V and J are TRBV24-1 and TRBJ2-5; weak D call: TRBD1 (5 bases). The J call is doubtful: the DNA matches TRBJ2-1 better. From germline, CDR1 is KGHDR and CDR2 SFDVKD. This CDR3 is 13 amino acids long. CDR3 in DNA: TGTGCCACCAGTGAGAAAGGGGCATGGGAGCAGTTCTTC. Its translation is CATSEKGAWEQFF.

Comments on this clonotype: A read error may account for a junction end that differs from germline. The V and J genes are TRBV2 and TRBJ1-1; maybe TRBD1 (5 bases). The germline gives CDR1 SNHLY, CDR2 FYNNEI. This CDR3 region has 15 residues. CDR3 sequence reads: CASGEAWGVFAEAFF. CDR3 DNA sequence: TGTGCCAGCGGTGAAGCTTGGGGGGTTTTCGCTGAAGCTTTCTTT.

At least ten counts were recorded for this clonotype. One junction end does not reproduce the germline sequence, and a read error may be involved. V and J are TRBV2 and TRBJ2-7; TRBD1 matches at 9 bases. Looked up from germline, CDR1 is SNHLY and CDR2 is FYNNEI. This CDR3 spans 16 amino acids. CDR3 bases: TGTGCCAGCAGTGAACCCCGGGACAGGGCAGGCTACGAGCAGTGCTTC. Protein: CASSEPRDRAGYEQCF.

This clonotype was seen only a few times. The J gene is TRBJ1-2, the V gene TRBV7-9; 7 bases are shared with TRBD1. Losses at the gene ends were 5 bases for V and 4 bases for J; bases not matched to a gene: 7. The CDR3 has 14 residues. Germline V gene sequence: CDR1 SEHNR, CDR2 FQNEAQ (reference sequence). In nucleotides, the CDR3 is TGTGCCAGCAGCCCTCGACAGGGAATCTATGGCTACACCTTC. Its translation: CASSPRQGIYGYTF.

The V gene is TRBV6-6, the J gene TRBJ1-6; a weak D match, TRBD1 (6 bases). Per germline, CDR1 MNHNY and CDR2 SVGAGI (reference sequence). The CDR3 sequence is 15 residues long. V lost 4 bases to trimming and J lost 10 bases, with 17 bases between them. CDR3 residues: CASSSQGGRGSPLHF. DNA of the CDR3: TGTGCCAGCAGTTCACAGGGTGGCCGCGGGTCACCCCTCCACTTT.